Listed below are T cell receptor beta chains from one sample, sequenced in a study of T cell repertoires in cytomegalovirus infection. TCRdb re-derived calls from the reads in MiXCR, one entry per CDR3 protein. The sample includes around 310,000 distinct CDR3 sequences, 15% to 20% seen only once; the top ten take around 12%. Sequencing used PBMCs. These TCRs come from a human donor in good health (CMV status not recorded). Some clones in this sample may be carry-over from other donors' samples. Each CDR3 is given with its conserved first and last residue. A D gene is named only where the DNA matches it firmly. For some rows the clone size is stated as once, few or many, or as a class when expanded; others skip it.

CDR3aa | CDR3nt | d_gene | abundance | j_gene | v_gene
CASSQPDRDNEKLFF | TGCGCCAGCAGCCAACCCGACAGGGATAATGAAAAACTGTTTTTT | TRBD1 | many | TRBJ1-4 | TRBV4-1
CASSLGGVGADGYTF | TGTGCCAGCAGTTTAGGGGGAGTGGGGGCAGACGGCTACACCTTC | NA | NA | TRBJ1-2 | TRBV12-3/TRBV12-4
CASSSTGQGTGGYTF | TGTGCCAGCAGTTCCACGGGACAGGGGACGGGGGGCTACACCTTC | TRBD1 | few | TRBJ1-2 | TRBV28
CSALGLAGGLSYNEQFF | TGCAGTGCTCTCGGACTAGCGGGGGGACTCTCCTACAATGAGCAGTTCTTC | TRBD2 | NA | TRBJ2-1 | TRBV20-1
CSAGGGVIYSYTF | TGCAGTGCGGGGGGGGGGGTGATCTATAGCTACACCTTC | NA | NA | TRBJ1-2 | TRBV20-1
CASSQTGGDYSGYTF | TGCGCCAGCAGCCAAACAGGGGGCGACTACTCAGGCTACACCTTC | TRBD1 | few | TRBJ1-2 | TRBV5-1
CASSFEGISDTQYF | TGCGCCAGCAGCTTCGAGGGTATCAGCGATACGCAGTATTTT | NA | NA | TRBJ2-3 | TRBV5-1
CASSFWLAVTDTQYF | TGTGCCAGCAGCTTCTGGCTAGCGGTCACAGATACGCAGTATTTT | TRBD2 | many | TRBJ2-3 | TRBV7-2
CASSAHGELFF | TGTGCCAGCAGTGCCCATGGGGAGCTGTTTTTT | NA | few | TRBJ2-2 | TRBV12-3/TRBV12-4
CSARPGSNTQYF | TGCAGTGCTAGGCCGGGATCAAATACGCAGTATTTT | NA | NA | TRBJ2-3 | TRBV20-1
CASSSVGQGDGYTF | TGTGCCAGCAGTTCCGTGGGACAGGGGGATGGCTACACCTTC | TRBD1 | NA | TRBJ1-2 | TRBV6-1
CASSPPGTPETQYF | TGTGCCAGCTCACCACCGGGGACACCAGAGACCCAGTACTTC | NA | NA | TRBJ2-5 | TRBV18
CSANYYEQYF | TGCAGTGCTAACTACTACGAGCAGTACTTC | NA | few | TRBJ2-7 | TRBV20-1
CASSFSWSGNQPQHF | TGTGCCAGCAGTTTCTCGTGGTCCGGCAATCAGCCCCAGCATTTT | NA | NA | TRBJ1-5 | TRBV12-3/TRBV12-4
CASSSLGTGLNSPLHF | TGTGCCAGCAGTTCGCTTGGGACGGGGCTTAATTCACCCCTCCACTTT | NA | NA | TRBJ1-6 | TRBV28
CASVRSVVTEAFF | TGTGCCAGCGTCAGAAGCGTCGTAACTGAAGCTTTCTTT | NA | NA | TRBJ1-1 | TRBV28
CASSSSGGVSETQYF | TGCGCCAGCAGTTCTAGCGGGGGTGTCTCGGAGACCCAGTACTTC | TRBD2 | NA | TRBJ2-5 | TRBV4-1
CASSYGANYGYTF | TGTGCCAGCAGTTACGGAGCTAACTATGGCTACACCTTC | NA | NA | TRBJ1-2 | TRBV6-5
CASSLEALANYGYTF | TGCGCCAGCAGCTTGGAGGCTTTAGCTAACTATGGCTACACCTTC | NA | NA | TRBJ1-2 | TRBV5-1
CASSQDPSVNQPQHF | TGTGCCAGCAGCCAAGATCCGTCGGTCAATCAGCCCCAGCATTTT | NA | few | TRBJ1-5 | TRBV4-2
CASSRTGQETQYF | TGTGCCAGCAGCCGGACAGGTCAAGAGACCCAGTACTTC | TRBD1 | many | TRBJ2-5 | TRBV7-3
CASSQDLVEETQYF | TGCGCCAGCAGCCAAGATCTAGTCGAAGAGACCCAGTACTTC | NA | few | TRBJ2-5 | TRBV4-1
CASSEFSRRPTGGSRAQHF | TGTGCCAGCAGTGAATTCTCGCGTAGACCGACAGGGGGTTCGAGGGCCCAGCATTTT | TRBD1 | NA | TRBJ1-5 | TRBV25-1
CASSLGQGQLFYGYTF | TGTGCCAGCAGCTTAGGGCAAGGACAGCTCTTCTATGGCTACACCTTC | NA | many | TRBJ1-2 | TRBV11-2
CASRSYYEQYF | TGTGCCAGCAGGTCTTACTACGAGCAGTACTTC | NA | NA | TRBJ2-7 | TRBV6-8
CASSINSAGREQYF | TGTGCCAGTAGTATTAACTCTGCGGGGAGAGAGCAGTACTTC | NA | many | TRBJ2-7 | TRBV19
CASSTNRDRGFYEQYF | TGTGCCAGCAGTACCAACCGGGACAGGGGTTTCTACGAGCAGTACTTC | TRBD1 | many | TRBJ2-7 | TRBV6-6
CSAREASGGAETQYF | TGCAGTGCTAGAGAAGCTAGCGGGGGGGCGGAGACCCAGTACTTC | TRBD2 | few | TRBJ2-5 | TRBV20-1
CASSLLPVGGDTEAFF | TGTGCCAGCAGTTTGCTCCCGGTTGGAGGGGACACTGAAGCTTTCTTT | NA | many | TRBJ1-1 | TRBV12-3/TRBV12-4
CASSMGRTDTQYF | TGTGCCAGCAGTATGGGACGTACGGATACGCAGTATTTT | NA | NA | TRBJ2-3 | TRBV5-6
CAAEGSSSYEQYF | TGTGCGGCAGAGGGCAGCAGCTCCTACGAGCAGTACTTC | NA | many | TRBJ2-7 | TRBV7-9
CASSDRVSTEAFF | TGTGCCAGCAGCGACAGGGTCAGCACTGAAGCTTTCTTT | TRBD1 | NA | TRBJ1-1 | TRBV12-3/TRBV12-4
CASGDIAQPQHF | TGTGCCAGCGGGGACATTGCTCAGCCCCAGCATTTT | NA | NA | TRBJ1-5 | TRBV6-1
CASSLALRGLQHDRDTQYF | TGTGCCAGCAGTTTAGCGCTAAGGGGGTTACAGCACGACCGGGATACGCAGTATTTT | NA | few | TRBJ2-3 | TRBV12-3/TRBV12-4
CASSKTGNEQFF | TGTGCCAGCAGCAAGACGGGTAATGAGCAGTTCTTC | NA | few | TRBJ2-1 | TRBV7-9
CASSTGVRYGYTF | TGTGCCAGCAGTACAGGGGTGAGGTATGGCTACACCTTC | TRBD1 | many | TRBJ1-2 | TRBV12-3/TRBV12-4
CATSRDQESLSAEKLFF | TGTGCCACCAGCAGAGATCAGGAGAGCCTATCGGCCGAAAAACTGTTTTTT | NA | NA | TRBJ1-4 | TRBV15
CASSEAASGGYNEQFF | TGTGCCAGCAGTGAAGCGGCTAGCGGGGGATACAATGAGCAGTTCTTC | TRBD2 | once | TRBJ2-1 | TRBV2
CASKGASTDTQYF | TGTGCCAGCAAGGGGGCGAGCACAGATACGCAGTATTTT | TRBD1 | many | TRBJ2-3 | TRBV28
CASSYGGRATEAFF | TGTGCCAGCAGTTACGGAGGAAGGGCGACTGAAGCTTTCTTT | NA | few | TRBJ1-1 | TRBV6-1